This TCR beta chain emerged from a study of graft-versus-host responses after intestinal transplantation. Study-level background: Following induction with anti-thymocyte globulin, all recipients were given tacrolimus and steroids for approximately 3 years.

Losses at the gene ends were 0 bases for V and 4 bases for J; bases not matched to a gene: 11. This CDR3 is built from 18 residues. Germline V gives CDR1 SGHRS, CDR2 YFSETQ. Study-wide points: Recipient marrow held GvH clones, some first seen in ileum or blood.

About this clone itself: Its cognate antigen is unknown.

The method was immunoSEQ multiplex PCR; TCRdb's version includes in-frame clones alone and lacks a portion of them. The table shows fewer than 150,000 clones, with 85% to 95% occurring only once. The chain links TRBV5-1 to TRBJ2-2; 8 positions match TRBD1. The sample consisted of unstimulated CD4+ T cells sorted from spleen or lymph node cells, taken before intestinal transplant. The TCR was taken from a human donor who received an intestinal transplant. This CDR3 reads CASSLAGADRASTGELFF. The CDR3 nucleotides are TGCGCCAGCAGCTTGGCCGGGGCGGACAGGGCGAGCACCGGGGAGCTGTTTTTT.